The clone carrying this T cell receptor beta chain turned up a few times. Antigen unknown. At one end, the junction sequence differs from germline, possibly due to a read error. This sample stems from a study of T cell repertoires in cytomegalovirus infection. Overall study context: CMV infection and matching HLA type were both indicated by public TCR beta signatures. The study, taken as a whole, reports: Identification of carriers of CMV plus the relevant HLA was performed using cumulative public TCR beta family frequency. Clonotype analysis showed dominance of the ex vivo response by HLA-C-restricted CMV-specific TCR beta clonotypes.

MiXCR, applied by TCRdb to the reads, yields one record per CDR3 protein. The table has hundreds of thousands of distinct CDR3 sequences, about 30% seen once. The germline CDR1 and CDR2 sequences are MNHNS and SASEGT. The CDR3 covers 13 residues. The sequencing here drew on cultured PBMCs, taken from culture after CMV antigen stimulation. This sequence was found in a human donor in good health (CMV status not recorded). Some clones in this sample may be carry-over from other donors' samples. The V and J genes are TRBV6-1 and TRBJ2-1; tentatively, D is TRBD2 (5 bases). The CDR3 coding sequence is TGCGCCAGCGGTTATAGCTCCTACAATGAGCAGTTCTTC. Translating gives CASGYSSYNEQFF.